The 4 T cell receptor beta chains below were found in one sample sequenced in a study of blood T cell repertoires in COVID-19. Generated by immunoSEQ multiplex PCR, the TCRdb table keeps only in-frame clones and is missing some. Seen here are some 300,000 clones, 88% observed once, and the top ten hold 6.9%. The sample comprised peripheral blood. These receptors were collected from a woman aged 25 to 39 who had recovered from COVID-19.

This chain uses TRBV19 with TRBJ2-3; D is possibly TRBD2 (6 bases). CDR3 length equals 16 residues. The V and J ends lost 5 bases and 1 base respectively, with 16 bases between them. CDR1 is LNHDA and CDR2 is SQIVND in the germline V gene (reference sequence). The CDR3, as DNA: TGTGCCAGTAGTCAGGAAGGGAGGATCGGCACAGATACGCAGTATTTT. This encodes CASSQEGRIGTDTQYF. The full variable domain, completed using reference TRBV19 and TRBJ2-3, is DGGITQSPKYLFRKEGQNVTLSCEQNLNHDAMYWYRQDPGQGLRLIYYSQIVNDFQKGDIAEGYSVSREKKESFPLTVTSAQKNPTAFYLCASSQEGRIGTDTQYFGPGTRLTVL.

The chain is built from TRBV3-1 (or the pseudogene TRBV3-2) and TRBJ2-2, with no clear D. The CDR3 loop spans 16 amino acids. The germline gives CDR1 LGHDT, CDR2 YNNKEL (reference sequence). V shed 0 bases and J shed 4 bases, with 12 bases lying between them. The CDR3, as DNA: TGTGCCAGCAGCCAAGATGAGAGGTCGGGCACCGGGGAGCTGTTTTTT. The encoded protein is CASSQDERSGTGELFF.

V usage is TRBV19 and J usage is TRBJ2-2, with a weak D call TRBD2 (5 bases). V shed 6 bases and J shed 7 bases, with 24 bases lying between them. The CDR3 runs to 17 residues. Germline CDR1 reads LNHDA; CDR2 reads SQIVND (reference sequence). Here the CDR3 DNA reads TGTGCCAGTAGAATCGTCCCTGGGCCTGCGGGTCACGGGGAGCTGTTTTTT. Its protein is CASRIVPGPAGHGELFF.

CDR3 DNA: TGTGCCAGCAGCAAGAGGGAGGGGGGCTCGACCTCTCACACCGGGGAGCTGTTTTTT. Protein product: CASSKREGGSTSHTGELFF. V usage is TRBV9 and J usage is TRBJ2-2, with D possibly matching TRBD2 (7 bases). The length of the CDR3 is 19 residues. V lost 4 bases to trimming and J lost 3 bases, with 25 bases between them. Germline V lookup: CDR1 SGDLS, CDR2 YYNGEE.